This T cell receptor beta chain emerged from a study of CD8+CD57+ T cells in acquired aplastic anemia (dated by TCRdb to between 2017 and 2018). Turning to the overall study: DNA extracted from sorted CD4+ and CD8+ cells had a mean of roughly 3.4 ug, with a range of about 0.19 to 30 ug. CD8+CD57+ expansion was defined as frequency above the mean frequency observed in healthy subjects.

Turning to this clonotype: The antigen this receptor binds is unknown. A single base separates this from a much larger clone, so it may be a read error.

Expansion of CD8+CD57+ cells had been shown by flow cytometry in the patients chosen for sequencing. Every patient had severe acquired aplastic anemia, diagnosed using the International Study of Aplastic Anemia and Agranulocytosis and Camitta criteria. Patients had received no therapy at the time of blood sampling. In this study, sorted CD4+ and CD8+ T cells from the blood of healthy subjects and of severe aplastic anemia patients had their TCR repertoires deep-sequenced. Patients were enrolled in the USA under clinicaltrials.gov protocols 00001620, 01623167, 00001397, 00071045, 00081523 and 00961064. Ficoll-Paque density gradient centrifugation was used to isolate peripheral blood mononuclear cells. Before DNA extraction, CD4+ and CD8+ T cells were sorted by FACS or by magnetic beads. CDR3 length: 14 amino acids, cysteine to phenylalanine. Only the CDR3 DNA is retained, 42 bases long and in frame from the first base. CDR1 MGHDK and CDR2 SYGVNS are derived from the germline V gene. Between the V and J ends, shortened by 5 bases and 14 bases respectively, the junction contains 19 bases.

Study-wide conclusions, independent of this receptor: CD8+ Simpson's diversity did not differ significantly between patients and healthy controls (P=0.060). Around 30 CD8+ CDR3 sequences were shared between patients and controls but appeared highly expressed in patients and within their immunodominant clones.

Genomic DNA was used as template for profiling of TCR beta VDJ combinations and CDR3 sequences. An Illumina HiSeq 2000 was the platform used for TCR repertoire sequencing. Processing in the source paper ran as follows. TRBV/TRBJ rearrangement plots, CDR3 size and DJ length profiles, and Simpson's diversity index were used to evaluate the repertoires. The immunodominant clone was defined as the most abundant DNA sequence in deep sequencing data. CDR3 amino acid sequences were checked for sharing across subjects and were also compared against the VDJdb database and published repertoires. TCRdb's own reprocessing of the public reads used fastp at Q25 and MiXCR and kept productive beta chains. Entries are consolidated by CDR3 protein sequence, retaining the most common genes and DNA. V and J calls and clone size were set by TCRdb, not the authors. The sample contains around 190,000 distinct CDR3 sequences, around 50% of them found a single time. The top ten clones comprise approximately 12% of the sample.

The TCR originated in a human donor with aplastic anemia. This chain is built from TRBV25-1 and TRBJ1-6, and TRBD1 may be the D gene, going by 5 matching bases. Sequencing was carried out using sorted CD4+, CD8+, or CD8+CD57+ T cells (not recorded which) from PBMCs. The sequence in DNA is TGTGCCAGCAGTTTCTCGGCAGTCGGGGCGTCCCTCCACTTT. Its protein reads: CASSFSAVGASLHF.